Listed below are T cell receptor beta chains from one sample, sequenced in a study of cytomegalovirus exposure and HLA in healthy donors. Generated by immunoSEQ multiplex PCR, the TCRdb table keeps only in-frame clones and is missing some. This sample has about 200,000 clones, with about 82% found just once. Material: PBMCs. The source of these receptors is a woman aged 50 to 60 in good health and CMV-seronegative. Each CDR3 is given with its conserved first and last residue. The order of the fields is J gene, clone size, V gene, D gene, CDR3 DNA, CDR3 protein. A D gene is named only where the DNA matches it firmly. Expanded clones are given a class, and other clones once, few, many or no size at all.

TRBJ2-1 | . | TRBV25-1 | TRBD2 | TGTGCCAGCAGTGTTAACACGGGACTAGCGTCCAGACATGAGCAGTTCTTC | CASSVNTGLASRHEQFF
TRBJ1-5 | . | TRBV27 | . | TGTGCCAGCAGTTTCGGCAGGGAGGGCAATCAGCCCCAGCATTTT | CASSFGREGNQPQHF
TRBJ1-5 | . | TRBV27 | . | TGTGCCAGCAGTTTGCGGGGGAATCAGCCCCAGCATTTT | CASSLRGNQPQHF
TRBJ1-2 | . | TRBV6-1 | TRBD1 | TGTGCCAGCAGCCGGGGACAGGGTTATGGCTACACCTTC | CASSRGQGYGYTF
TRBJ2-5 | . | TRBV7-2 | TRBD1 | TGTGCCAGCAGCACCAGGGACAGGCAAGAGACCCAGTACTTC | CASSTRDRQETQYF
TRBJ2-3 | . | TRBV30 | TRBD2 | TGTGCCTGGAGTATAGGACATAGACTAGCAACAAACACAGATACGCAGTATTTT | CAWSIGHRLATNTDTQYF
TRBJ2-7 | . | TRBV10-3 | . | TGTGCCATCAGTGGAGGGGGAAACTACGAGCAGTACTTC | CAISGGGNYEQYF
TRBJ1-2 | once | TRBV7-9 | . | TGTGCCAGCAGCTCACAGGGATTCGGTGGTGATGGCTACACCTTC | CASSSQGFGGDGYTF
TRBJ1-4 | . | TRBV5-6 | . | TGTGCCAGCAGCTTCAGGGGAACGGGTGAAAAACTGTTTTTT | CASSFRGTGEKLFF
TRBJ2-7 | . | TRBV7-6 | . | TGTGCCAGCAGCTTTAGTGGCGGATCCGAGCAGTACTTC | CASSFSGGSEQYF
TRBJ1-2 | . | TRBV28 | TRBD1 | TGTGCCAGCAGTTTGTGGGACAGGCCTGAGGTTGGCTACACCTTC | CASSLWDRPEVGYTF
TRBJ2-7 | . | TRBV5-6 | TRBD1 | TGTGCCAGCAGCTTGTTCGCCAGGGGGCGAGCATGGTCCTACGAGCAGTACTTC | CASSLFARGRAWSYEQYF
TRBJ2-3 | few | TRBV4-1 | TRBD2 | TGTGCCAGCAGCCCTTCGCGGGAGGGCACAGATACGCAGTATTTT | CASSPSREGTDTQYF
TRBJ2-7 | . | TRBV30 | TRBD1 | TGTGCCTGGTTGGAGACAGGGGACTTCTCCTACGAGCAGTACTTC | CAWLETGDFSYEQYF
TRBJ2-7 | . | TRBV15 | . | TGTGCCACCAGCAGAGTCGACCGGGGTTCGGTTGTCTACGAGCAGTACTTC | CATSRVDRGSVVYEQYF
TRBJ2-5 | . | TRBV9 | . | TGTGCCAGCAGCGTAGCTACGGCGGGGGAGACCCAGTACTTC | CASSVATAGETQYF
TRBJ2-7 | few | TRBV6-1 | TRBD1 | TGTGCCAGCAGCGAACCTCCGGGACAGGGAAACGAGCAGTACTTC | CASSEPPGQGNEQYF
TRBJ2-7 | . | TRBV7-9 | TRBD1 | TGTGCCAGCAGCTTAGTCGGGACAGGGGCTCAAGAGCAGTACTTC | CASSLVGTGAQEQYF
TRBJ2-3 | . | TRBV6-4 | . | TGTGCCAGCAGGACGACAGGCACAGATACGCAGTATTTT | CASRTTGTDTQYF
TRBJ2-1 | . | TRBV29-1 | TRBD2 | TGCAGCGTAGACGGACTAGCGGCCTACAATGAGCAGTTCTTC | CSVDGLAAYNEQFF
TRBJ1-3 | . | TRBV9 | . | TGTGCCAGCAGCCCGTGGGGGGACTCTGGAAACACCATATATTTT | CASSPWGDSGNTIYF
TRBJ1-5 | . | TRBV11-2 | TRBD1 | TGTGCCAGCAGCTCCCAGGGGGCTCATCAGCCCCAGCATTTT | CASSSQGAHQPQHF
TRBJ2-7 | . | TRBV10-2 | TRBD2 | TGCGCCAGCAGTGACCCTATGGGTGAGCGGGGGCAATCCTACGAGCAGTACTTC | CASSDPMGERGQSYEQYF
TRBJ1-5 | . | TRBV28 | . | TGTGCCAGCAGTTCGCCGGGGGGGCTGAATCAGCCCCAGCATTTT | CASSSPGGLNQPQHF
TRBJ1-1 | . | TRBV6-1 | TRBD1 | TGTGCCAGCAGTGCACAAGGGACAGCTAGCACTGAAGCTTTCTTT | CASSAQGTASTEAFF
TRBJ2-1 | once | TRBV28 | TRBD2 | TGTGCCAGCAGTCCTAGCGGGAGGGCCTGGAATGAGCAGTTCTTC | CASSPSGRAWNEQFF
TRBJ2-5 | once | TRBV7-7 | . | TGTGCCAGCAGCTTACTCCTCCAAGAGACCCAGTACTTC | CASSLLLQETQYF
TRBJ2-1 | . | TRBV11-1 | TRBD2 | TGTGCCAGCAGCTTAGGACTAGCGGGACGTGAGCAGTTCTTC | CASSLGLAGREQFF
TRBJ1-2 | . | TRBV4-3 | . | TGCGCCAGCAGCCAAGATAAAGGGGCAGGGCGAGGCTACACCTTC | CASSQDKGAGRGYTF